A single sample is the source of the 16 T cell receptor beta chains below, sequenced in a study of control samples from healthy donors and cancer patients. Some clones are missing from TCRdb's copy, which holds only in-frame ones; the method was immunoSEQ multiplex PCR. The sample comprises around 100,000 clones, roughly 87% of which are singletons, and about 18% rests with the top ten. Sequences were obtained from blood. All receptors derive from a woman between 45 and 65 years old in good health.

The J gene is TRBJ2-3, the V gene TRBV7-9; D might be TRBD1 or TRBD2, each matching 6 bases. In germline, CDR1 is SEHNR, CDR2 FQNEAQ (reference sequence). V was cut by 6 bases and J by 2 bases, with 18 bases left in between. The CDR3 has 16 residues. The CDR3 loop reads CASSPPWGAYTDTQYF. In DNA, the CDR3 is TGTGCCAGCAGTCCTCCTTGGGGGGCTTACACAGATACGCAGTATTTT.

The V and J genes are TRBV12-5 and TRBJ1-1, with D unclear. The CDR3 has 11 amino acids. CDR1 and CDR2 (germline): LGHNT, FRNRAP. The V end was cut by 3 bases, the J end by 7 bases, with 6 bases between. Written as DNA, the CDR3 is TGTGCTAGTGGTTTCGAGGGTGAAGCTTTCTTT. This codes for CASGFEGEAFF.

The chain combines TRBV10-3 with TRBJ1-3, with D possibly matching TRBD1 (5 bases). Germline CDR1 and CDR2: ENHRY and SYGVKD. CDR3 length: 16 residues. Trimming took 3 bases from V and 0 from J, leaving 12 bases between them. The CDR3 DNA follows: TGTGCCATCAGTGAAGGGGCACTGGACTCTGGAAACACCATATATTTT. The encoded protein is CAISEGALDSGNTIYF.

The chain carries TRBV6-5 and TRBJ2-3; 9 nucleotides align to TRBD1. The germline gives CDR1 MNHEY, CDR2 SVGAGI. With 6 bases clipped from V and 0 bases from J, the junction kept 4 bases outside the gene matches. There are 15 residues in the CDR3. The CDR3 nucleotides are TGTGCCAGCAGCCTACAGGGGGCAAGCACAGATACGCAGTATTTT. Encoded protein: CASSLQGASTDTQYF.

The chain couples TRBV2 to TRBJ1-4; a weak D match, TRBD1 (6 bases). V was trimmed by 4 bases and J by 8 bases, leaving 11 bases between them. This CDR3 has 13 residues. Per germline, CDR1 SNHLY and CDR2 FYNNEI. CDR3 nucleotide sequence: TGTGCCAGCAGTGCGGAAGGGGGGGAAAAACTGTTTTTT. It is translated as CASSAEGGEKLFF.

The chain combines TRBV5-5 with TRBJ2-5, with a weak D call TRBD2 (5 bases). V was shortened by 0 bases and J by 1 base, with 13 bases between the two germline ends. The CDR3 extends over 16 amino acids. The germline CDR1 and CDR2 sequences are SGHKS and YYEKEE (reference sequence). CDR3 nucleotides: TGTGCCAGCAGCTTGGAAGTGGGGAGCTCCCAAGAGACCCAGTACTTC. This codes for CASSLEVGSSQETQYF.

Here the CDR3 DNA reads TGTGCAGGTCGGCTAGCGGGTACAGATACGCAGTATTTT. It yields the protein CAGRLAGTDTQYF. The chain has TRBV12-3 or TRBV12-4 and TRBJ2-3; 8 nucleotides align to TRBD2. CDR3 length equals 13 residues.

The chain carries TRBV6-2 or TRBV6-3 and TRBJ2-7; tentative D call: TRBD2 (5 bases). V was pared by 3 bases and J by 4 bases, with 10 bases between. Germline V gives CDR1 MNHEY, CDR2 SVGEGT. The CDR3 contains 13 residues. The CDR3 region has the DNA TGTGCCAGCAGTTATGGACTCCAGTACGAGCAGTACGTC. Its protein product is CASSYGLQYEQYV.

This sequence joins TRBV2 and TRBJ1-2; D not resolved. V lost 6 bases and J 5 bases, leaving 22 bases between the germline ends. Germline CDR1 and CDR2: SNHLY and FYNNEI. The CDR3 has 16 residues. This chain's CDR3 is CASSRSGSNLYYGYTF. CDR3 coding DNA: TGTGCCAGCAGCCGGTCGGGGAGTAACCTATATTATGGCTACACCTTC.

The chain has TRBV5-5 and TRBJ2-5; possibly TRBD2 for D (5 bases). The CDR3 loop spans 15 amino acids. The germline gives CDR1 SGHKS, CDR2 YYEKEE (reference sequence). V lost 0 bases and J 1 base, leaving 10 bases between the germline ends. CDR3 in amino acids: CASSLAAGLQETQYF. CDR3 nucleotide sequence: TGTGCCAGCAGCTTGGCCGCGGGCCTCCAAGAGACCCAGTACTTC.

This clone was counted only a few times. This chain connects TRBV5-6 to TRBJ1-2; TRBD1 matches at 7 bases. The CDR3 totals 14 residues. Germline CDR1 and CDR2: SGHDT and YYEEEE. V lost 2 bases, J lost 7 bases, and 8 bases stayed unmatched. CDR3 sequence: CASSLPGQKSGYTF. CDR3 sequence (DNA): TGTGCCAGCAGCTTACCGGGACAGAAATCTGGCTACACCTTC.

V and J are TRBV5-4 and TRBJ2-7; D might be TRBD1 or TRBD2, each matching 5 bases. The germline gives CDR1 SGHNT, CDR2 YYREEE (reference sequence). The V end lost 4 bases, the J end lost 5 bases, and 19 bases lay between the germline ends. This CDR3 has 15 amino acids. The DNA of the CDR3 is TGTGCCAGCAGCCTTAGCCTCTTCTGGGACCACGAGCAGTACTTC. Translation gives CASSLSLFWDHEQYF. Complete variable domain (other parts from reference TRBV5-4 and TRBJ2-7): ETGVTQSPTHLIKTRGQQVTLRCSSQSGHNTVSWYQQALGQGPQFIFQYYREEENGRGNFPPRFSGLQFPNYSSELNVNALELDDSALYLCASSLSLFWDHEQYFGPGTRLTVT.

The J gene is TRBJ2-3, the V gene TRBV7-2; a weak D match, TRBD2 (6 bases). CDR1 SGHTA and CDR2 FQGNSA come from the germline V gene. The CDR3 is 14 amino acids. V was cut by 3 bases and J by 2 bases, with 9 bases left in between. The CDR3 region is CASSFRDFTDTQYF. The CDR3, as DNA: TGTGCCAGCAGCTTCAGGGACTTCACAGATACGCAGTATTTT.

The chain links TRBV13 to TRBJ2-5; the D is unclear. This CDR3 is 15 amino acids long. V was cut by 0 bases and J by 1 base, with 9 bases left in between. The germline V gene has CDR1 PRHDT and CDR2 FYEKMQ (reference sequence). The CDR3 nucleotides read TGTGCCAGCAGCTTAGGAAAGGTGATCCAAGAGACCCAGTACTTC. Its protein is CASSLGKVIQETQYF.

This chain links TRBV20-1 with TRBJ2-1; 9 bases line up with TRBD2. The CDR3 is 14 residues long. CDR1 is DFQATT, CDR2 SNEGSKA, per germline (reference sequence). V was clipped by 3 bases and J by 4 bases; unmatched bases: 4. The CDR3 DNA follows: TGCAGTGCTAGTTTTGCGGGGGGGTACAATGAGCAGTTCTTC. Translation gives CSASFAGGYNEQFF.

The chain joins TRBV7-3 to TRBJ2-2; TRBD2 aligns across 10 bases. This CDR3 is built from 17 residues. The ends lost 3 bases at V and 6 bases at J; junction bases unmatched: 10. Germline V gives CDR1 SGHTA, CDR2 FQGTGA. For the CDR3, the DNA is TGTGCCAGCAGCTTCCCCGGGGTAGCGGGGGGCCCCGGGGAGCTGTTTTTT. Its protein is CASSFPGVAGGPGELFF.